This is a list of T cell receptor beta chains from one sample in a study of T cell clones after liver transplantation. Sequencing was performed with immunoSEQ multiplex PCR; in TCRdb, only in-frame clones are kept and a portion is missing. This table has tens of thousands of clones, around four fifths appearing once. This sample comprised CD4+ T cells from blood, obtained at the 22-month timepoint. The source is a human patient who received a liver transplant. Some T cells may be the graft donor's. Both conserved end residues are part of each CDR3. D genes are given only for firm matches. Expanded clones are given a class, and other clones once, few, many or no size at all.

V,J,D,size,CDR3,DNA
TRBV18,TRBJ1-5,NA,few,CASSEGPPLNQPQHF,TGTGCCAGCTCAGAGGGGCCACCACTCAATCAGCCCCAGCATTTT
TRBV10-3,TRBJ2-1,NA,NA,CAISGDSRGNEQFF,TGTGCCATCAGTGGAGACAGTAGAGGTAATGAGCAGTTCTTC
TRBV6-1,TRBJ1-2,TRBD1,NA,CASSKDRGAYGYTF,TGTGCCAGCAGTAAGGACAGGGGTGCCTATGGCTACACCTTC
TRBV5-1,TRBJ2-7,NA,NA,CASSLRGSRNEQYF,TGCGCCAGCAGCTTGCGGGGGAGTAGAAACGAGCAGTACTTC
TRBV23-1,TRBJ2-2,NA,NA,CASSQSGQSRTGELFF,TGCGCCAGCAGTCAATCCGGTCAATCCCGGACCGGGGAGCTGTTTTTT
TRBV21-1,TRBJ2-7,NA,once,CASSVCYEQYF,TGTGCCAGCAGCGTCTGTTACGAGCAGTACTTC
TRBV7-2,TRBJ1-6,TRBD1,NA,CASSLETGTSPLHF,TGTGCCAGCAGCTTAGAGACAGGGACCTCACCCCTCCACTTT
TRBV18,TRBJ2-2,TRBD1,NA,CASSSGTGNTGELFF,TGTGCCAGCTCGTCCGGGACAGGCAACACCGGGGAGCTGTTTTTT
TRBV20-1,TRBJ1-4,NA,NA,CSAEDGEKLFF,TGCAGTGCTGAGGACGGTGAAAAACTGTTTTTT
TRBV18,TRBJ1-5,NA,NA,CASSPRSVSNQPQHF,TGTGCCAGCTCACCCAGGTCCGTGAGCAATCAGCCCCAGCATTTT
TRBV7-6,TRBJ1-1,TRBD1,NA,CASRDRVDTEAFF,TGTGCCAGCAGGGACAGGGTCGACACTGAAGCTTTCTTT
TRBV6-1,TRBJ1-3,TRBD1,NA,CASRPQGLSGNTIYF,TGTGCCAGCAGGCCACAGGGGCTCTCTGGAAACACCATATATTTT
TRBV9,TRBJ2-5,TRBD2,NA,CASSVDPSGGKAQYF,TGTGCCAGCAGCGTAGATCCTAGCGGGGGGAAGGCCCAGTACTTC
TRBV7-8,TRBJ2-7,NA,NA,CASSQHALRAPYEQYF,TGTGCCAGCAGTCAGCACGCCCTAAGGGCGCCCTACGAGCAGTACTTC
TRBV6-1,TRBJ1-5,NA,large,CASSETAWQPQHF,TGTGCCAGCAGTGAAACGGCTTGGCAGCCCCAGCATTTT
TRBV4-2,TRBJ2-5,TRBD2,NA,CASSQGASGGNQETQYF,TGTGCCAGCAGCCAAGGGGCTAGCGGGGGGAATCAAGAGACCCAGTACTTC
TRBV28,TRBJ2-5,NA,NA,CASSLQKETQYF,TGTGCCAGCAGTTTGCAGAAAGAGACCCAGTACTTC
TRBV9,TRBJ2-3,NA,NA,CASSVGPQGSDTQYF,TGTGCCAGCAGCGTAGGCCCACAGGGTTCGGATACGCAGTATTTT
TRBV7-9,TRBJ2-2,NA,NA,CASSHPGAAQNTGELFF,TGTGCCAGCAGCCACCCAGGAGCGGCGCAGAACACCGGGGAGCTGTTTTTT
TRBV19,TRBJ1-4,NA,NA,CASSRDRTRATNEKLFF,TGTGCCAGTAGTAGGGACCGAACCAGAGCAACTAATGAAAAACTGTTTTTT
TRBV5-1,TRBJ2-3,NA,NA,CASSLDPTSIADTQYF,TGCGCCAGCAGCTTGGACCCAACTAGCATAGCAGATACGCAGTATTTT
TRBV7-3,TRBJ2-2,NA,NA,CASSPRAGNTGELFF,TGTGCCAGCAGCCCCAGGGCGGGGAACACCGGGGAGCTGTTTTTT
TRBV6-5,TRBJ1-5,NA,NA,CASSYSIFGQPQHF,TGTGCCAGCAGTTACTCGATCTTCGGTCAGCCCCAGCATTTT
TRBV7-6,TRBJ2-3,TRBD2,NA,CASSTGLGTDTQYF,TGTGCCAGCAGTACAGGACTAGGCACAGATACGCAGTATTTT
TRBV7-2,TRBJ2-7,TRBD2,NA,CASSLGSSGGYEQYF,TGTGCCAGCAGCTTGGGGTCCAGCGGGGGTTACGAGCAGTACTTC
TRBV4-3,TRBJ1-1,NA,NA,CASSQRGTEAFF,TGCGCCAGCAGCCAACGGGGAACTGAAGCTTTCTTT
TRBV7-9,TRBJ1-1,TRBD1,NA,CASKRQGTPDTEAFF,TGTGCCAGCAAGCGACAGGGAACTCCCGACACTGAAGCTTTCTTT
TRBV10-2,TRBJ2-5,NA,NA,CASSESGRFQETQYF,TGCGCCAGCAGTGAATCGGGACGGTTCCAAGAGACCCAGTACTTC
TRBV18,TRBJ1-2,TRBD1,few,CASSPEIQGATYGYTF,TGTGCCAGCTCACCCGAGATCCAGGGGGCGACCTATGGCTACACCTTC
TRBV6-4,TRBJ1-1,NA,NA,CASSKKMNTEAFF,TGTGCCAGCAGTAAAAAAATGAACACTGAAGCTTTCTTT
TRBV5-1,TRBJ2-3,TRBD2,NA,CASSHLAGVMPSPDTQYF,TGCGCCAGCAGCCACCTAGCGGGGGTCATGCCCTCGCCAGATACGCAGTATTTT
TRBV4-2,TRBJ2-3,NA,NA,CASSHLEHSGTDTQYF,TGTGCCAGCAGCCATTTGGAACACAGTGGCACAGATACGCAGTATTTT
TRBV2,TRBJ1-3,TRBD1,few,CASRDRVLPGNTIYF,TGTGCCAGCAGAGACAGGGTATTACCTGGAAACACCATATATTTT
TRBV6-5,TRBJ2-5,NA,NA,CASSSPGGVETQYF,TGTGCCAGCAGTTCCCCGGGCGGGGTCGAGACCCAGTACTTC
TRBV29-1,TRBJ2-2,NA,NA,CSVDLRTNTGELFF,TGCAGCGTTGATTTACGGACAAACACCGGGGAGCTGTTTTTT
TRBV5-4,TRBJ2-7,TRBD2,medium-sized,CASSLTSGSREQYF,TGTGCCAGCAGCTTGACTAGCGGGAGTAGGGAGCAGTACTTC
TRBV5-1,TRBJ2-7,NA,NA,CASSWGASYEQYF,TGCGCCAGCAGCTGGGGTGCCTCCTACGAGCAGTACTTC
TRBV29-1,TRBJ2-1,NA,NA,CSVEVGREQFF,TGCAGCGTTGAAGTGGGCCGTGAGCAGTTCTTC